This T cell receptor beta chain was retrieved from a study of T cell responses to AZD1222 COVID-19 vaccine. Study-wide results and caveats: All repertoire sampling was performed exclusively after the peak T cell response. Across the whole spike, CD4 TCRs peaked at regions 160-218 and 743-854. Females made up more of the donors, who were largely white British, and clonal diversity may have come out too low. Once two AZD1222 doses were given, Spike-specific TCR breadth and depth went up.

Profiled with immunoSEQ multiplex PCR; TCRdb holds only in-frame clones, not every one. The sample consists of approximately 180,000 clones, 85% to 95% of them appearing once. V lost 4 bases and J 2 bases, leaving 12 bases between the germline ends. In germline, CDR1 is SEHNR, CDR2 FQNEAQ (reference sequence). The CDR3 is made up of 15 amino acids. Of note for this clone: Its antigen is still unknown.

The rearrangement uses TRBV7-9 and TRBJ2-1; D is unresolved. The starting material was peripheral blood, obtained on day 0 of AZD1222 vaccination. This clonotype originated in an adult in good health. The CDR3 loop is CASSSVADPYNEQFF. The CDR3 DNA is TGTGCCAGCAGCTCCGTAGCCGACCCCTACAATGAGCAGTTCTTC.